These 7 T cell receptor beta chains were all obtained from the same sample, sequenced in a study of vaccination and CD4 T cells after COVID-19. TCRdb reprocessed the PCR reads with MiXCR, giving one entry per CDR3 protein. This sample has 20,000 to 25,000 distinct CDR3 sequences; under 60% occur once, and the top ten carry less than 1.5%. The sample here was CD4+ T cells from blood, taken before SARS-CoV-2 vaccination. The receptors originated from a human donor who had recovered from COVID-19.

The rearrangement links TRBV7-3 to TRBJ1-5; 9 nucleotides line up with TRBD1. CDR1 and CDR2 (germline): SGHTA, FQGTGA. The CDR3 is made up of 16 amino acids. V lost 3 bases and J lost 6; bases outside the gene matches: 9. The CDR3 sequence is CASSFNPGTGRQPQHF. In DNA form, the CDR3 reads TGTGCCAGCAGCTTTAACCCCGGGACAGGGCGTCAGCCCCAGCATTTT.

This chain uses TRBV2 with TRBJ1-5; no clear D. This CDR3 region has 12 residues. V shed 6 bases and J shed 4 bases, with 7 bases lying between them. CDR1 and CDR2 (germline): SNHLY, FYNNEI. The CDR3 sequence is CASSRLNQPQHF. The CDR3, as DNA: TGTGCCAGCAGCAGGCTGAATCAGCCCCAGCATTTT.

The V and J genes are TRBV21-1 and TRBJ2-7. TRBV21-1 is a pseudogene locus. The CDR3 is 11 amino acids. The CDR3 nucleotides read TGTGCCAGCAGCAAAGGGTACGAGCAGTACTTC. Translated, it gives CASSKGYEQYF.

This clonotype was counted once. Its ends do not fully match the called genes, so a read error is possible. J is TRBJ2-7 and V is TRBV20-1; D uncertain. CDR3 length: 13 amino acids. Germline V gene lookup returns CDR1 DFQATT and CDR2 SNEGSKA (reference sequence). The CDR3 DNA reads TGCAGTGCTAGAGATGGAACCTCCGACGAGCAGTACTTC. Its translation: CSARDGTSDEQYF.

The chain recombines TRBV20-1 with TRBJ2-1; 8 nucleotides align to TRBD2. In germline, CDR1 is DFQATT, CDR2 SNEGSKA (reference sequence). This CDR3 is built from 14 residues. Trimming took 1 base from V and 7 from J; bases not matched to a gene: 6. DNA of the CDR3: TGCAGTGCTAGAGTTAGCGGGGCTTTGAATGAGCAGTTCTTC. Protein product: CSARVSGALNEQFF.

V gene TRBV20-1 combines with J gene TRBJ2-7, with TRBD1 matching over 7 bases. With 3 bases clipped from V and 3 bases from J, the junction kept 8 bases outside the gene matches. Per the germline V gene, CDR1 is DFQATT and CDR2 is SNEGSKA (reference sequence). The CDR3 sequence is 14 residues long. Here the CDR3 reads CSASETGSDYEQYF. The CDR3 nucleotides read TGCAGTGCTAGCGAGACAGGGAGCGACTACGAGCAGTACTTC.

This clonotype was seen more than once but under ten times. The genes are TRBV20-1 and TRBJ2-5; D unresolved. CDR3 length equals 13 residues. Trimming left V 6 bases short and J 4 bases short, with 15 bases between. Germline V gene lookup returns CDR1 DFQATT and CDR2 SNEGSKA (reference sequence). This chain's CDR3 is CSASQTKGETQYF. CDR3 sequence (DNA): TGCAGTGCGAGCCAAACTAAAGGAGAGACCCAGTACTTC.